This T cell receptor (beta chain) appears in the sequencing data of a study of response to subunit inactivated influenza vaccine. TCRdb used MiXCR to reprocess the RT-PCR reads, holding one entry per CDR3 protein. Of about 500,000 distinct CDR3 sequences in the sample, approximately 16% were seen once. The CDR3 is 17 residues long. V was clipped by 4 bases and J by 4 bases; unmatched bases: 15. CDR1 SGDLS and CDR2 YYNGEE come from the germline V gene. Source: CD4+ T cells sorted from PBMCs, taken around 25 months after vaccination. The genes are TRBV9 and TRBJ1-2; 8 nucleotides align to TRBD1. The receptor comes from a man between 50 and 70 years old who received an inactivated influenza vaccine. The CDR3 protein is CASSPRDRDRRVYGYTF. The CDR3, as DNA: TGTGCCAGCAGCCCCAGAGACCGGGACAGGCGTGTCTATGGCTACACCTTC. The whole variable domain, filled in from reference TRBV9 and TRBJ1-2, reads DSGVTQTPKHLITATGQRVTLRCSPRSGDLSVYWYQQSLDQGLQFLIQYYNGEERAKGNILERFSAQQFPDLHSELNLSSLELGDSALYFCASSPRDRDRRVYGYTFGSGTRLTVV.